Listed here are 27 T cell receptor beta chains from one sample, sequenced in a study of ipilimumab plus nivolumab after autologous stem cell transplantation listed by TCRdb under 2021. The library was built by means of the immunoSEQ multiplex PCR assay. TCRdb obtained this table from immuneACCESS and retained in-frame rearrangements with V and J assigned. These tables miss some clones; where compared with another copy, unresolved V genes account for less than half of the shortfall, and the remainder is unexplained. The sample records 37,000 or so clones, around 93% of which are singletons. Of the sample, 0.9% falls within the top ten clones. Sequenced material: PBMCs, taken in a trial of ipilimumab plus nivolumab as post-transplant consolidation. These receptors originate from a male donor with multiple myeloma.

In its sample, this clone was seen a few times. This sequence joins TRBV5-8 and TRBJ1-6; D is unresolved. Germline loops: CDR1 SGHTS, CDR2 YDEGEE. V lost 4 bases and J lost 8, with 10 bases in between. The CDR3 spans 13 residues. The CDR3 DNA follows: TGTGCCAGCAGCCCCTCCGAACATTCACCCCTCCACTTT. Protein: CASSPSEHSPLHF.

The chain joins TRBV4-2 to TRBJ2-1; 8 bases match TRBD2. This CDR3 has 14 residues. V lost 6 bases to trimming and J lost 7 bases; unmatched junction nucleotides: 8. The germline gives CDR1 LGHNA, CDR2 YNFKEQ. CDR3 in DNA: TGTGCCAGCAGGAAGGCGGGGGGATCGAATGAGCAGTTCTTC. Its protein is CASRKAGGSNEQFF.

This clone was detected only once. J is TRBJ2-3 and V is TRBV5-4; D uncertain. The ends were cut back, 0 bases at V and 2 bases at J, with 7 bases in the middle. This CDR3 contains 14 residues. Germline V gives CDR1 SGHNT, CDR2 YYREEE (reference sequence). CDR3 protein: CASSLVDTTDTQYF. DNA of the CDR3: TGTGCCAGCAGCTTGGTGGATACCACAGATACGCAGTATTTT.

This clone was recorded a few times. The chain has TRBV30 and TRBJ1-5; D possibly corresponds to TRBD1 (6 bases). The V end was cut by 2 bases, the J end by 4 bases, with 9 bases between. From germline, CDR1 is GTSNPN and CDR2 SVGIG (reference sequence). The CDR3 is made up of 13 amino acids. CDR3 amino acids: CAWSSQGNQPQHF. In nucleotides, the CDR3 is TGTGCCTGGAGTAGTCAGGGGAATCAGCCCCAGCATTTT.

The V call is TRBV28, the J call TRBJ2-1; TRBD2 agrees at 14 bases. V lost 6 bases and J lost 7; bases outside the gene matches: 8. The CDR3 runs to 16 residues. Germline loops: CDR1 MDHEN, CDR2 SYDVKM. CDR3 sequence reads: CASSAPGTSGGNEQFF. The CDR3 bases are TGTGCCAGCAGCGCCCCTGGGACTAGCGGGGGTAATGAGCAGTTCTTC.

The CDR3 here is CAWSTGTEAFF. The DNA of the CDR3 is TGTGCCTGGAGTACTGGTACTGAAGCTTTCTTT. V is TRBV30 and J is TRBJ1-1, with unresolved D. Looked up from germline, CDR1 is GTSNPN and CDR2 is SVGIG (reference sequence). Trimming pared 2 bases from V and 5 bases from J, leaving 6 bases between. This CDR3 comprises 11 residues.

This chain uses TRBV28 with TRBJ1-6; D is unclear. Trimming took 4 bases from V and 10 from J, leaving 8 bases between them. The CDR3 is 12 amino acids. CDR1 MDHEN and CDR2 SYDVKM come from the germline V gene. CDR3 in DNA: TGTGCCAGCAGTTCCAAGGGCTCACCCCTCCACTTT. Translating gives CASSSKGSPLHF.

J is TRBJ2-1 and V is TRBV5-1; TRBD2 might be the D (7 bases). Trimming shortened V by 3 bases and J by 6 bases, and 19 bases separated the two germline ends. This CDR3 is 16 amino acids long. From germline, CDR1 is SGHRS and CDR2 YFSETQ. The CDR3 coding sequence is TGCGCCAGCAGCTGGACGGGCGGGGGCGCTGCCAATGAGCAGTTCTTC. Translation: CASSWTGGGAANEQFF.

The chain joins TRBV5-4 to TRBJ2-5; 9 nucleotides line up with TRBD2. The germline CDR1 and CDR2 sequences are SGHNT and YYREEE (reference sequence). The trim removed 5 bases at V and 4 bases at J, leaving 3 bases unmatched. CDR3 length: 13 amino acids. The CDR3 sequence is CASRRGLAETQYF. Here the CDR3 DNA reads TGTGCCAGCAGACGGGGACTAGCAGAGACCCAGTACTTC.

V gene TRBV4-1 combines with J gene TRBJ2-6, with D possibly being TRBD1 (6 bases). Germline CDR1 MGHRA, CDR2 YSYEKL. The CDR3 consists of 17 residues. V dropped 0 bases and J dropped 4 bases, with 13 bases sitting between them. The CDR3 loop reads CASSQERGQGGANVLTF. The CDR3 nucleotides read TGCGCCAGCAGCCAAGAACGTGGGCAGGGGGGGGCCAACGTCCTGACTTTC.

The CDR3 DNA is TGTGCCATCAGTGAGTCAGGCGGGCAGGGCACCTACAATGAGCAGTTCTTC. It encodes CAISESGGQGTYNEQFF. The chain has TRBV10-3 and TRBJ2-1; either TRBD1 or TRBD2 may fit D (5 bases each). V was cut by 0 bases and J by 2 bases, with 14 bases left in between. Germline V gene data show CDR1 as ENHRY and CDR2 as SYGVKD. The CDR3 has 17 residues.

The chain has TRBV7-2 and TRBJ1-1, with D perhaps matching TRBD1 (6 bases). CDR3 length: 13 amino acids. Germline loops: CDR1 SGHTA, CDR2 FQGNSA. The V gene lost 1 base and the J gene lost 6 bases, with 9 bases spanning the gap. CDR3 in amino acids: CASSLVAGAEAFF. The CDR3 nucleotides are TGTGCCAGCAGCTTAGTCGCAGGGGCTGAAGCTTTCTTT. Complete variable domain (other parts from reference TRBV7-2 and TRBJ1-1): GAGVSQSPSNKVTEKGKDVELRCDPISGHTALYWYRQSLGQGLEFLIYFQGNSAPDKSGLPSDRFSAERTGGSVSTLTIQRTQQEDSAVYLCASSLVAGAEAFFGQGTRLTVV.

Comments on this clone: A junction boundary mismatches the germline segment, possibly from a read error. V is TRBV7-7 and J is TRBJ2-7; the D is unclear. Germline V gene lookup returns CDR1 SSHAT and CDR2 FNYEAQ (reference sequence). CDR3 length equals 13 residues. CDR3: CASSPRETYEQYF. The CDR3 DNA sequence: TGTGCTAGCAGCCCACGAGAAACCTACGAGCAGTACTTC.

This chain links TRBV5-6 with TRBJ1-2; 10 bases line up with TRBD1. This CDR3 comprises 17 residues. The V gene end was trimmed by 4 bases and the J gene end by 2 bases; junction bases not matched to a gene: 11. Per germline, CDR1 SGHDT and CDR2 YYEEEE. CDR3 loop: CASSLGFWGQGNYGYTF. The CDR3 DNA reads as TGTGCCAGCAGCCTGGGGTTCTGGGGACAGGGGAACTATGGCTACACCTTC.

This chain connects TRBV28 to TRBJ1-2, with D perhaps TRBD1 (5 bases). The CDR3 has 14 residues. Germline V gene lookup returns CDR1 MDHEN and CDR2 SYDVKM. The V gene lost 5 bases and the J gene lost 3 bases, with 13 bases spanning the gap. CDR3 amino acids: CASSPGGGHYGYTF. CDR3 coding DNA: TGTGCCAGCAGTCCCGGGGGAGGACACTATGGCTACACCTTC.

The V gene is TRBV7-3, the J gene TRBJ1-1; 8 positions agree with TRBD1. V lost 2 bases and J lost 5; bases outside the gene matches: 4. Germline values: CDR1 SGHTA, CDR2 FQGTGA. The CDR3 runs to 14 residues. DNA for the CDR3: TGTGCCAGCAGCTTATGGGGACAGGAGACTGAAGCTTTCTTT. This translates into CASSLWGQETEAFF.

This clone was found once. This sequence joins TRBV19 and TRBJ2-2, with D possibly TRBD2 on 6 matching bases. The CDR3 runs 14 residues. The germline gives CDR1 LNHDA, CDR2 SQIVND (reference sequence). V lost 10 bases, J lost 5 bases, and 17 bases lay in between. The CDR3 sequence is CATRPGANTGELFF. The CDR3 region has the DNA TGTGCCACCCGTCCGGGAGCAAATACCGGGGAGCTGTTTTTT.

This clone showed up just once. CDR3 bases: TGTGCCAGTGGGCTTGCAGGGGCAGAGACCCAGTACTTC. Encoded protein: CASGLAGAETQYF. V gene TRBV19 combines with J gene TRBJ2-5; D perhaps matches TRBD1 (6 bases). With 8 bases removed from V and 4 bases from J, the gap between germline ends came to 14 bases. The germline gives CDR1 LNHDA, CDR2 SQIVND (reference sequence). This CDR3 contains 13 residues. Together with reference TRBV19 and TRBJ2-5, the CDR3 gives the full variable domain: DGGITQSPKYLFRKEGQNVTLSCEQNLNHDAMYWYRQDPGQGLRLIYYSQIVNDFQKGDIAEGYSVSREKKESFPLTVTSAQKNPTAFYLCASGLAGAETQYFGPGTRLLVL.

The rearrangement uses TRBV29-1 and TRBJ2-3; 10 bases are shared with TRBD2. Trimming at V came to 6 bases and at J to 1 base, leaving 1 base not matched to a gene. This CDR3 contains 13 residues. Germline CDR1 reads SQVTM; CDR2 reads ANQGSEA. As DNA, the CDR3 is TGCAGCGTGGGGACTAGCGGCACAGATACGCAGTATTTT. Its translation is CSVGTSGTDTQYF.

In nucleotides, the CDR3 is TGTGCCAGCAGCGAGGCGGGGGGCCCCACAGATACGCAGTATTTT. Residues: CASSEAGGPTDTQYF. This sequence joins TRBV5-8 and TRBJ2-3; 8 nucleotides match TRBD2. The V segment lost 4 bases and the J segment 2 bases; nucleotides outside the gene matches: 6. This CDR3 is built from 15 residues. The germline V gene encodes CDR1 SGHTS and CDR2 YDEGEE.

This chain links TRBV5-1 with TRBJ2-1; D is ambiguous. CDR3 size: 14 residues. Trimming pared 4 bases from V and 2 bases from J, leaving 10 bases between. Germline CDR1 and CDR2: SGHRS and YFSETQ. CDR3 coding DNA: TGCGCCAGCAGCCCGCAAAGTCCCTACAATGAGCAGTTCTTC. The encoded protein is CASSPQSPYNEQFF.

The chain has TRBV6-4 and TRBJ1-6; the D gene is possibly TRBD1 (6 bases). The CDR3 has 15 amino acids. Trimming left V 3 bases short and J 4 bases short, with 10 bases between. Germline CDR1 reads MRHNA; CDR2 reads SNTAGT. CDR3 residues: CASSESGTYNSPLHF. CDR3 in DNA: TGTGCCAGCAGTGAATCCGGGACATATAATTCACCCCTCCACTTT.

This clone has just one count. CDR3 residues: CASSVRYRGRGKTYGYTF. The CDR3, as DNA: TGTGCCAGCAGCGTGCGGTACAGGGGGCGCGGAAAAACCTATGGCTACACCTTC. The V gene is TRBV5-6, the J gene TRBJ1-2; 9 nucleotides agree with TRBD1. The germline CDR1 and CDR2 sequences are SGHDT and YYEEEE. V dropped 4 bases and J dropped 4; count of bases not matched to a gene: 17. The CDR3 consists of 18 residues.

This sequence joins TRBV6-6 and TRBJ2-5; possible D gene TRBD2, 6 bases. The CDR3 has 15 residues. The germline V gene encodes CDR1 MNHNY and CDR2 SVGAGI (reference sequence). V shed 5 bases and J shed 5 bases, with 18 bases lying between them. This chain's CDR3 is CASSRLDVGRETQYF. CDR3 DNA sequence: TGTGCCAGCAGTCGACTAGACGTCGGCCGGGAGACCCAGTACTTC.

This clone has a handful of counts. The CDR3 sequence: CASSLSGENQPQHF. The CDR3 DNA reads TGTGCCAGCTCACTTTCAGGGGAAAATCAGCCCCAGCATTTT. The chain carries TRBV18 and TRBJ1-5, with a possible D match to TRBD1 (6 bases). CDR1 and CDR2 from the germline V gene are KGHSH and LQKENI. The V end lost 4 bases, the J end lost 4 bases, and 11 bases lay between the germline ends. The CDR3 covers 14 residues.

This chain uses TRBV7-3 with TRBJ2-3; possibly TRBD2 for D (5 bases). CDR1 is SGHTA, CDR2 FQGTGA, per germline. This CDR3 comprises 17 residues. Trimming removed 1 base at V and 5 bases at J, with 19 bases between. The CDR3 DNA sequence: TGTGCCAGCAGCTTAAGTTCGGGATCGTGGGGTAGAGATACGCAGTATTTT. This translates into CASSLSSGSWGRDTQYF.

The chain combines TRBV7-2 with TRBJ2-1; 10 nucleotides line up with TRBD2. Germline loops: CDR1 SGHTA, CDR2 FQGNSA. There are 16 residues in the CDR3. With V trimmed by 1 base and J by 5 bases, 5 bases remained unmatched. The CDR3 loop reads CASSLGGAGGDNEQFF. The CDR3, as DNA: TGTGCCAGCAGCTTAGGGGGAGCGGGAGGGGACAATGAGCAGTTCTTC.